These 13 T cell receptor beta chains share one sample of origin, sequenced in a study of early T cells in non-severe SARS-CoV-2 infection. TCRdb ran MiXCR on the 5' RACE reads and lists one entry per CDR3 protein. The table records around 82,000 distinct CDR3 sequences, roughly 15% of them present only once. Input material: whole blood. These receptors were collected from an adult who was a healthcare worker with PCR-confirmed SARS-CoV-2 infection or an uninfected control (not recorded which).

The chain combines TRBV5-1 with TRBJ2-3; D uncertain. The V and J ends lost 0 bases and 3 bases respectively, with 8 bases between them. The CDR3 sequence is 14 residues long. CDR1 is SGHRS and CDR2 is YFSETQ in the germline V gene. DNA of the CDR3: TGCGCCAGCAGCTTGGGGGCTTCTACAGATACGCAGTATTTT. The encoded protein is CASSLGASTDTQYF.

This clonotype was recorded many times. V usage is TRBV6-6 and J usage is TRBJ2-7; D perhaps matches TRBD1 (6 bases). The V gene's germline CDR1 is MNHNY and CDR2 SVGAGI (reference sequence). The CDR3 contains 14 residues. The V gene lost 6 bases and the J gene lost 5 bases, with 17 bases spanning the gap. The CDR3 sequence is CASRDNRALHEQYV. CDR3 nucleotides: TGTGCCAGCAGGGACAACAGGGCGTTGCACGAGCAGTACGTC.

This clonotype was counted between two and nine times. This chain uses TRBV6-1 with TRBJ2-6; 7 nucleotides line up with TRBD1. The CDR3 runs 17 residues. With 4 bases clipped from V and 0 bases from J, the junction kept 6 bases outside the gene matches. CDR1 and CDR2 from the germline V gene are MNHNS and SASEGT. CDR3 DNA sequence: TGTGCCAGCAGTGGCCGGGACAGAAACTCTGGGGCCAACGTCCTGACTTTC. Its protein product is CASSGRDRNSGANVLTF.

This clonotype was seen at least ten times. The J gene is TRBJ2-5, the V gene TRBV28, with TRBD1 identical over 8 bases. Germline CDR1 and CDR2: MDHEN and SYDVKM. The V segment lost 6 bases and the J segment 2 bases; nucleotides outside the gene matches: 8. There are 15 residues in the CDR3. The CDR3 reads CASRPYRDRQETQYF. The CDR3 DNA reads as TGTGCCAGCAGACCCTACCGGGACAGGCAAGAGACCCAGTACTTC.

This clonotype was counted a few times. The CDR3 here is CSAPPTGGAKDTQYF. The CDR3 DNA follows: TGCAGTGCTCCCCCCACCGGGGGGGCCAAAGATACGCAGTATTTT. The chain uses TRBV20-1 and TRBJ2-3, with 8 bases identical to TRBD2. J was trimmed by 5 bases and V by 5 bases; bases with no gene match: 12. CDR3 size: 15 residues. CDR1 DFQATT and CDR2 SNEGSKA come from the germline V gene (reference sequence).

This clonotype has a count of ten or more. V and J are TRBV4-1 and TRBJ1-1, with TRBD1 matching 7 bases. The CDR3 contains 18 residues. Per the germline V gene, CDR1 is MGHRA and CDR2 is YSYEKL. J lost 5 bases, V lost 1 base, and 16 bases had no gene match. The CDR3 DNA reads TGCGCCAGCAGCCAAGTGTTTGGCAGGGGGAAATCTTGGACTGAAGCTTTCTTT. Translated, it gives CASSQVFGRGKSWTEAFF.

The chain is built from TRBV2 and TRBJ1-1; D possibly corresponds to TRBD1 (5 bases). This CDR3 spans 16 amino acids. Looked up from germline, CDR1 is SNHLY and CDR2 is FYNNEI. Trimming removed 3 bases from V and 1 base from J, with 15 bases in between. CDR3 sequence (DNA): TGTGCCAGCAGTGACAAACCCGGGACTCCGAACACTGAAGCTTTCTTT. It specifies CASSDKPGTPNTEAFF.

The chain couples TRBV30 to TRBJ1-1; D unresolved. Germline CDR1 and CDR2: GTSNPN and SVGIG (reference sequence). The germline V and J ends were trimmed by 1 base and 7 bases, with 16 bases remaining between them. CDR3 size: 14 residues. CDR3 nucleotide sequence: TGTGCCTGGAGTGGTACTGGGCGGAGAGGTGAAGCTTTCTTT. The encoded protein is CAWSGTGRRGEAFF.

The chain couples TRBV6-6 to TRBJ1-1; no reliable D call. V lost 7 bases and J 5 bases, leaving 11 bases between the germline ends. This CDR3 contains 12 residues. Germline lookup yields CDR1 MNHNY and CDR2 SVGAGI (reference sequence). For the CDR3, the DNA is TGTGCCAGCACCACCGACGATACTGAAGCTTTCTTT. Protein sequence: CASTTDDTEAFF.

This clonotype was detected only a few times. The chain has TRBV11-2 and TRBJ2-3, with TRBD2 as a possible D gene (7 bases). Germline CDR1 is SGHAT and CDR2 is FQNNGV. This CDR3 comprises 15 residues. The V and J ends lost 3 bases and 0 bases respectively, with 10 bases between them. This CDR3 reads CASSFRGGSTDTQYF. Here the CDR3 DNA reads TGTGCCAGCAGCTTCCGCGGGGGCAGCACAGATACGCAGTATTTT.

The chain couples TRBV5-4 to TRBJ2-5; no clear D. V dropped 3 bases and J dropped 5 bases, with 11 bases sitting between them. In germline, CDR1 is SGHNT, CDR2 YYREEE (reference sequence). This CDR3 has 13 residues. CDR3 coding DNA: TGTGCCAGCAGCTACCTACATCGGGAGACCCAGTACTTC. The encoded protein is CASSYLHRETQYF.

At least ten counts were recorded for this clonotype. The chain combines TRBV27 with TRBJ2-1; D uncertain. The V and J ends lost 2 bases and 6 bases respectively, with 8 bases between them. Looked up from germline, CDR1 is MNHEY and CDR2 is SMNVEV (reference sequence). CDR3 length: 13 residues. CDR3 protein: CASSLRSGNEQFF. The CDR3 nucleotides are TGTGCCAGCAGTTTACGCTCGGGCAATGAGCAGTTCTTC.

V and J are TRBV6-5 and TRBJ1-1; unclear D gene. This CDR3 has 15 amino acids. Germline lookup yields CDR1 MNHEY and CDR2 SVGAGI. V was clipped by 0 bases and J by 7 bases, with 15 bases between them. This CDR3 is CASSYSGRVRGEAFF. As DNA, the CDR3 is TGTGCCAGCAGTTACTCCGGGAGGGTACGGGGTGAAGCTTTCTTT.